This T cell receptor (beta chain) originates from a study of cytomegalovirus exposure and HLA in healthy donors. 13 Jbeta primers and 60 Vbeta primers were used for the PCR. Profiled with immunoSEQ multiplex PCR; TCRdb holds only in-frame clones, not every one. There are 75,000 to 80,000 clones in the sample; more than 75% occur only once, and 9% to 14% lies in the top ten. Looked up from germline, CDR1 is SGHDN and CDR2 is FVKESK. The CDR3 has 16 amino acids. Trimming took off 4 bases at V and 3 bases at J, with 16 bases between the two ends. The source material was PBMCs. This TCR was recovered from a male donor in good health and CMV-seropositive. The J gene is TRBJ2-1, the V gene TRBV14, with D possibly being TRBD2 (5 bases). CDR3 region: CASSPSGLRGYNEQFF. CDR3 nucleotides: TGTGCCAGCAGCCCGAGCGGTCTACGGGGCTACAATGAGCAGTTCTTC. The full variable domain, in which reference TRBV14 and TRBJ2-1 provide the parts outside the CDR3, is EAGVTQFPSHSVIEKGQTVTLRCDPISGHDNLYWYRRVMGKEIKFLLHFVKESKQDESGMPNNRFLAERTGGTYSTLKVQPAELEDSGVYFCASSPSGLRGYNEQFFGPGTRLTVL.